This T cell receptor beta chain was observed in a study of cytomegalovirus exposure and HLA in healthy donors. Regarding the study as a whole: As was reported, the HLA-A and HLA-B alleles of most subjects were accurately predicted from TCR beta sequences.

This clone was recorded once. The antigen is undetermined. PCR employed 60 Vbeta and 13 Jbeta primers. Sequencing was performed with immunoSEQ multiplex PCR; in TCRdb, only in-frame clones are kept and a portion is missing. The sample comprises 100,000 or so clones, approximately 80% of which are singletons, and approximately 2% rests with the top ten. The receptor's source is a man aged 18 to 29 in good health and CMV-seronegative. Material: PBMCs.

CDR3 in amino acids: CASSFPDLALQAQYF. Written as DNA, the CDR3 is TGTGCCAGCAGCTTCCCAGACTTGGCCCTACAGGCCCAGTACTTC. This chain uses TRBV5-6 with TRBJ2-5; a possible D gene is TRBD1 (5 bases). V was clipped by 2 bases and J by 9 bases, with 20 bases between them. The CDR3 has 15 residues. Germline V gene lookup returns CDR1 SGHDT and CDR2 YYEEEE.